This T cell receptor (beta chain) emerged from a study of T cells in Graves' hyperthyroidism and ophthalmopathy. Study results and caveats: Most thyroid clonotypes expanded above 0.001 were also detected in blood. A model built on 13 V-J features separated ophthalmopathy from stable hyperthyroidism.

In patients aged 18 to 65, hyperthyroidism was newly diagnosed, with duration under 2 months. Exclusion of a patient resulted from uncontrolled infection, other autoimmune disease, pregnancy or lactation. This clonotype occurred a few times. No antigen is known for it. Germline values: CDR1 MNHEY, CDR2 SMNVEV (reference sequence). This CDR3 is built from 15 residues. V lost 4 bases, J lost 4 bases, and 14 bases lay in between. The TCR beta CDR3 regions underwent amplification using RNA transcripts as the source. The primer set for the first-round RT-PCR of the TCR CDR3 was HTBI. TCRdb reprocessed the multiplex PCR reads with MiXCR, giving one entry per CDR3 protein. Seen here are 300,000 to 400,000 distinct CDR3 sequences, roughly a fifth observed once, and the top ten hold around 50%.

The specimen was blood. The gene calls are TRBV27 and TRBJ1-3; D not certain. The receptor was isolated from a woman in her fifties or sixties with Graves' hyperthyroidism. The CDR3 protein is CASSWADELGNTIYF. The DNA for the CDR3 is TGTGCCAGCAGTTGGGCTGACGAACTGGGAAACACCATATATTTT.